These 30 T cell receptor beta chains came from one sample sequenced in a study of CD8 T cells in ankylosing spondylitis. TCRdb fed the 5' RACE reads into MiXCR, producing one record per CDR3 protein. The table lists 300,000 to 350,000 distinct CDR3 sequences, around a tenth of them singletons. Sequencing was done on a sample of blood, either unsorted or a sorted T cell fraction (not recorded which). These receptors originate from a female donor with ankylosing spondylitis or in good health (not recorded which).

This clonotype was observed at least ten times. The chain is built from TRBV6-1 and TRBJ2-1; D possibly uses TRBD1 or TRBD2 (6 bases each). This CDR3 is built from 16 residues. Trimming cost V 3 bases and J 8 bases, with 20 bases left between them. Germline V gene data show CDR1 as MNHNS and CDR2 as SASEGT. CDR3 in amino acids: CASSDPGDSLRDEQFF. CDR3 sequence (DNA): TGTGCCAGCAGTGACCCAGGGGACTCTTTGAGGGATGAGCAGTTCTTC.

This clonotype was counted many times. The chain recombines TRBV5-1 with TRBJ2-7; possibly TRBD2 for D (6 bases). Germline V CDR1 and CDR2: SGHRS, YFSETQ. V was shortened by 4 bases and J by 3 bases, with 17 bases between the two germline ends. The CDR3 has 15 residues. CDR3 bases: TGCGCCAGCAGCGAGAGCTCGACTAGAAACTACGAGCAGTACTTC. Its protein is CASSESSTRNYEQYF.

This clonotype showed up many times. This sequence joins TRBV7-2 and TRBJ2-7; tentative D call: TRBD2 (6 bases). Per the germline V gene, CDR1 is SGHTA and CDR2 is FQGNSA. Trimming left V 5 bases short and J 6 bases short, with 20 bases between. This CDR3 contains 15 residues. The CDR3 DNA reads as TGTGCCAGCAGCCAAAGCCCGACGGGAGTCAGCGAGCAGTACTTC. Protein product: CASSQSPTGVSEQYF.

This rearrangement joins TRBV7-2 to TRBJ2-1, with TRBD2 matching over 11 bases. The V and J ends lost 0 bases and 10 bases, in that order; junction bases with no gene match: 8. The CDR3 has 16 residues. The germline CDR1 and CDR2 sequences are SGHTA and FQGNSA. CDR3 amino acids: CASSLAEGLAGGEQFF. The CDR3 nucleotides read TGTGCCAGCAGCTTAGCAGAGGGTCTAGCGGGAGGCGAGCAGTTCTTC.

This clonotype was detected only a few times. J is TRBJ2-3 and V is TRBV5-1; the D is unclear. Germline values: CDR1 SGHRS, CDR2 YFSETQ. The CDR3 runs 15 residues. V shed 0 bases and J shed 0 bases, with 8 bases lying between them. The CDR3 spells CASSLESASTDTQYF. As DNA, the CDR3 is TGCGCCAGCAGCTTGGAGTCCGCTAGCACAGATACGCAGTATTTT.

This sequence joins TRBV5-1 and TRBJ1-6, with a possible D match to TRBD1 (5 bases). Germline-derived CDR1 and CDR2 are SGHRS and YFSETQ. The length of the CDR3 is 14 residues. Trimming removed 2 bases from V and 10 bases from J, with 13 bases in between. CDR3 coding DNA: TGCGCCAGCAGCTTCGGGACTAACAACTCACCCCTCCACTTT. This gives the protein CASSFGTNNSPLHF. The variable domain in full, with the rest retrieved from reference TRBV5-1 and TRBJ1-6, is KAGVTQTPRYLIKTRGQQVTLSCSPISGHRSVSWYQQTPGQGLQFLFEYFSETQRNKGNFPGRFSGRQFSNSRSEMNVSTLELGDSALYLCASSFGTNNSPLHFGNGTRLTVT.

This clonotype came up many times. The V gene is TRBV5-1, the J gene TRBJ2-1; 9 bases align to TRBD2. The CDR3 extends over 15 amino acids. Germline V gene lookup returns CDR1 SGHRS and CDR2 YFSETQ. V shed 6 bases, J shed 2 bases, and the junction held 6 bases outside the gene matches. CDR3 sequence (DNA): TGCGCCAGCAAACGGACTAGCGCCGCCTACAATGAGCAGTTCTTC. This translates into CASKRTSAAYNEQFF.

This chain uses TRBV7-2 with TRBJ1-6; no firm D call. V lost 2 bases, J lost 10 bases, and 9 bases lay in between. The CDR3 length is 13 residues. Germline CDR1 SGHTA, CDR2 FQGNSA. The CDR3 reads CASSLKALSPLHF. The CDR3 DNA sequence: TGTGCCAGCAGCTTAAAGGCACTCTCACCCCTCCACTTT.

Only one count was recorded for this clonotype. A read error may explain this, as a much larger clone is one base away. The chain has TRBV7-2 and TRBJ1-1; unclear D gene. The CDR3 extends over 16 amino acids. V was trimmed by 4 bases and J by 1 base, leaving 16 bases between them. The germline CDR1 and CDR2 sequences are SGHTA and FQGNSA. The chain's CDR3 is CASSSLVVRWNTEAFF. DNA for the CDR3: TGTGCCAGCAGCTCCCTTGTCGTCCGCTGGAACACTGAAGCTTTCTTT.

Here the CDR3 DNA reads TGTGCCAGCAGCTCGCAGGTGGCAGATGGAAACACCATATATTTT. This encodes CASSSQVADGNTIYF. The chain links TRBV7-8 to TRBJ1-3; D not certain. There are 15 residues in the CDR3. With 4 bases removed from V and 3 bases from J, the gap between germline ends came to 13 bases. Per germline, CDR1 SGHVS and CDR2 FQNEAQ.

This clonotype was detected ten times or more. The chain uses TRBV12-3 or TRBV12-4 and TRBJ1-3, with D unclear. This CDR3 is built from 13 residues. V gave up 8 bases and J gave up 0 bases, with 8 bases separating them. DNA for the CDR3: TGTGCCAGCGACTCAAGCTCTGGAAACACCATATATTTT. Translated, it gives CASDSSSGNTIYF.

This clonotype was seen many times. The CDR3 spells CSAHRRTDPDTQYF. The CDR3 DNA reads as TGCAGTGCCCATCGGCGGACGGACCCAGATACGCAGTATTTT. This rearrangement joins TRBV20-1 to TRBJ2-3; the D is unclear. Germline V lookup: CDR1 DFQATT, CDR2 SNEGSKA (reference sequence). V was trimmed by 6 bases and J by 4 bases, leaving 17 bases between them. This CDR3 has 14 amino acids.

This clonotype has at least ten counts. The junction and the germline gene differ at one end; a read error may be behind it. This chain joins TRBV20-1 and TRBJ2-2, with D maybe TRBD2 (6 bases). This CDR3 comprises 15 residues. Germline V gives CDR1 DFQATT, CDR2 SNEGSKA (reference sequence). The CDR3 bases are TGCAGTGCTAAGAGGACGGGAGTGAACTCCGGGGAGCTGTTTTTT. Translating it yields CSAKRTGVNSGELFF.

With respect to this clonotype: This could be a read error, since a much larger clone is one nucleotide away. The V call is TRBV10-3, the J call TRBJ2-5, with D tentatively TRBD2 (6 bases). The length of the CDR3 is 14 residues. V lost 2 bases to trimming and J lost 8 bases, with 15 bases between them. Germline lookup yields CDR1 ENHRY and CDR2 SYGVKD. The chain's CDR3 is CAISERTNKDTQYF. CDR3 sequence (DNA): TGTGCCATCAGTGAGAGGACTAATAAGGATACCCAGTACTTC.

The V call is TRBV10-1, the J call TRBJ1-5; no clear D. CDR3 length: 13 amino acids. The germline CDR1 and CDR2 sequences are WNHNN and SYGVQD (reference sequence). V shed 5 bases and J shed 4 bases, with 9 bases lying between them. Here the CDR3 reads CASSSTANQPQHF. CDR3 DNA sequence: TGCGCCAGCAGTTCCACAGCGAATCAGCCCCAGCATTTT.

This clonotype was observed many times. The chain links TRBV5-1 to TRBJ1-1; D possibly corresponds to TRBD1 (5 bases). The CDR3 totals 19 residues. The germline V gene encodes CDR1 SGHRS and CDR2 YFSETQ. V lost 5 bases and J 10 bases, leaving 36 bases between the germline ends. CDR3 amino acids: CASRSSEQWAVPGAPGAFF. CDR3 in DNA: TGCGCCAGCAGAAGTTCCGAGCAATGGGCGGTTCCTGGGGCTCCGGGAGCTTTCTTT.

A note on this clonotype: A much larger clone lies one base from this, so it may be a read error. Here the CDR3 DNA reads TGTGCCAGCAGCCATGGCCGGATGAACACTGAAGCTCTCTTT. This translates into CASSHGRMNTEALF. The rearrangement joins TRBV3-1 to TRBJ1-1, with unresolved D. The germline V gene encodes CDR1 LGHDT and CDR2 YNNKEL (reference sequence). The CDR3 totals 14 residues.

V and J are TRBV21-1 and TRBJ2-3; TRBD1 reflects the table's D call only, with no check against the DNA. TRBV21-1 is an annotated pseudogene. The CDR3 extends over 17 amino acids. The CDR3 spells CASSTNTGPASTDTQYF. DNA for the CDR3: TGTGCCAGCAGCACTAACACAGGTCCAGCTAGCACAGATACGCAGTATTTT.

This clonotype was observed a few times. This chain links TRBV20-1 with TRBJ2-7, with D tentatively TRBD1 (5 bases). The CDR3 has 11 amino acids. Germline-derived CDR1 and CDR2 are DFQATT and SNEGSKA (reference sequence). V shed 6 bases and J shed 5 bases, with 11 bases lying between them. This CDR3 is CSAFQGNEQYF. In nucleotides, the CDR3 is TGCAGTGCCTTTCAGGGCAACGAGCAGTACTTC.

This clonotype has more than one count but fewer than ten. The chain employs TRBV3-1 and TRBJ1-3; D is undetermined. V was clipped by 1 base and J by 2 bases, with 6 bases between them. Germline V lookup: CDR1 LGHDT, CDR2 YNNKEL (reference sequence). The CDR3 is 14 residues long. In DNA, the CDR3 is TGTGCCAGCAGCCAAGTCGTGCCTGGAAACACCATATATTTT. Translated, it gives CASSQVVPGNTIYF.

At least ten counts were recorded for this clonotype. V gene TRBV15 combines with J gene TRBJ2-7; possibly TRBD1 for D (5 bases). V shed 1 base and J shed 3 bases, with 19 bases lying between them. The germline V gene encodes CDR1 LNHNV and CDR2 YYDKDF (reference sequence). This CDR3 contains 17 residues. CDR3 sequence: CATSRGPQGDTNYEQYF. CDR3 coding DNA: TGTGCCACCAGCAGAGGACCCCAGGGTGACACTAACTACGAGCAGTACTTC.

The CDR3 DNA is TGTGCCAGCAGCTTAACGGTTAACTCTGGAAACACCATATATTTT. This translates into CASSLTVNSGNTIYF. The rearrangement links TRBV7-2 to TRBJ1-3; D is unclear. The CDR3 is made up of 15 amino acids. V lost 2 bases and J lost 0, with 8 bases in between. Germline V gene data show CDR1 as SGHTA and CDR2 as FQGNSA.

This clonotype was observed at least ten times. V and J are TRBV20-1 and TRBJ2-2; D unclear. Trimming stripped 2 bases from V and 1 base from J, with 14 bases between. This CDR3 has 16 amino acids. The germline gives CDR1 DFQATT, CDR2 SNEGSKA (reference sequence). The CDR3 DNA reads TGCAGTGCTAGACCCCTTCGGGTGGGGAACACCGGGGAGCTGTTTTTT. As protein: CSARPLRVGNTGELFF.

The sample holds a few counts of this clonotype. The chain employs TRBV20-1 and TRBJ1-1; D gene unclear. Per the germline V gene, CDR1 is DFQATT and CDR2 is SNEGSKA (reference sequence). V lost 2 bases and J 6 bases, leaving 13 bases between the germline ends. The CDR3 has 13 residues. Here the CDR3 DNA reads TGCAGTGCTAGATGGAGCCTGTACGCTGAAGCTTTCTTT. The encoded protein is CSARWSLYAEAFF.

This chain connects TRBV7-8 to TRBJ2-2, with 8 positions matching TRBD1. The germline gives CDR1 SGHVS, CDR2 FQNEAQ. Trimming at V came to 3 bases and at J to 6 bases, leaving 12 bases not matched to a gene. This CDR3 is 17 amino acids long. DNA of the CDR3: TGTGCCAGCAGCTTCCAGGACAGGGAAGGTTGGGCCGGGGAGCTGTTTTTT. Amino acid sequence: CASSFQDREGWAGELFF.

The rearrangement joins TRBV27 to TRBJ2-1, with TRBD2 matching 8 bases. Germline trimming cut 6 bases from V and 9 bases from J; bases unmatched to any gene: 10. In germline, CDR1 is MNHEY, CDR2 SMNVEV (reference sequence). The CDR3 runs to 14 residues. The CDR3 DNA is TGTGCCAGCAGGCTAACTAGCGGTGTTCTTGAGCAGTTCTTC. It encodes CASRLTSGVLEQFF.

This clonotype was observed at least ten times. The V call is TRBV20-1, the J call TRBJ1-5, with D hard to call. The V end was cut by 2 bases, the J end by 6 bases, with 14 bases between. The CDR3 is 14 residues long. CDR1 is DFQATT, CDR2 SNEGSKA, per germline (reference sequence). In DNA form, the CDR3 reads TGCAGTGCTAGATTTCAACCCGTGGGTCAGCCCCAGCATTTT. Amino acids: CSARFQPVGQPQHF.

This clonotype was seen ten or more times. CDR3 region: CASSSGWGSYEQYF. The CDR3 region has the DNA TGCGCCAGCAGCAGTGGGTGGGGATCCTACGAGCAGTACTTC. The chain combines TRBV5-1 with TRBJ2-7; D uncertain. The V and J ends lost 4 bases and 1 base respectively, with 12 bases between them. This CDR3 spans 14 amino acids. CDR1 SGHRS and CDR2 YFSETQ come from the germline V gene.

The chain is built from TRBV2 and TRBJ2-2, with 12 bases that match TRBD2. The CDR3 runs to 16 residues. The V gene end was trimmed by 5 bases and the J gene end by 3 bases; junction bases not matched to a gene: 4. Germline V gene sequence: CDR1 SNHLY, CDR2 FYNNEI. CDR3: CASSYLAGGDTGELFF. In DNA, the CDR3 is TGTGCCAGCAGTTACCTAGCGGGAGGGGACACCGGGGAGCTGTTTTTT.

The V and J genes are TRBV9 and TRBJ1-2; 9 bases map to TRBD1. This CDR3 spans 18 amino acids. V lost 4 bases and J lost 3; bases outside the gene matches: 16. Germline CDR1 and CDR2: SGDLS and YYNGEE. The CDR3 reads CASSLNRDREAVYYGYTF. The CDR3 DNA reads TGTGCCAGCAGCCTAAACCGGGACAGGGAGGCGGTATACTATGGCTACACCTTC.